The clone carrying this TCR beta chain was detected only a few times. This sample is part of a study of human T cells and chemical hapten exposure. V lost 0 bases, J lost 1 base, and 1 base stayed unmatched. The CDR3 runs 16 residues. CDR1 and CDR2 (germline): MNHEY, SVGAGI. Time point given: pre-sensitization, week 0. The treatment was: therapeutic diphenylcyclopropenone sensitization with weekly scalp DPC. Blood draws came first, before each patch test. TCRdb reprocessed the RACE reads with MiXCR, giving one entry per CDR3 protein. This sample has around 330,000 distinct CDR3 sequences, with roughly 6% found just once.

The rearrangement joins TRBV6-5 to TRBJ2-3, with 10 bases aligning to TRBD1. The sequenced sample was whole blood, obtained in connection with sensitization to the hapten diphenylcyclopropenone (DPC). The receptor was derived from a young woman with alopecia areata. Some clones in this sample may be carry-over from other donors' samples. CDR3 sequence (DNA): TGTGCCAGCAGTTACTCGACAGGGGGCGGCACAGATACGCAGTATTTT. Protein product: CASSYSTGGGTDTQYF.